This T cell receptor (beta chain) was captured in a study of blood T cell repertoires in COVID-19. On the study more broadly: Both acute and convalescent COVID-19 samples were obtained from the United States, Italy and Spain. T cells, B-cell-depleted T cells, or PBMCs provided the cDNA or gDNA that served as material.

Participants spanned ages about 18 to 90 years and resided in roughly 22 US areas. Within the 2 weeks before study entry, each person in the exposed group met a COVID-19 case. The repertoire was sequenced with immunoSEQ multiplex PCR; TCRdb's copy has only in-frame clones and lacks some. This table holds 200,000 to 250,000 clones, about 87% found once. The CDR3 consists of 14 residues. Trimming cost V 5 bases and J 13 bases, with 20 bases left between them. Looked up from germline, CDR1 is SGHTA and CDR2 is FQGNSA. The material sequenced was PBMCs or T cells enriched from blood (not recorded which). This chain connects TRBV7-2 to TRBJ1-4; weak D call: TRBD1 (6 bases). The receptor was derived from a woman in her 30s who had been exposed to COVID-19. The CDR3 bases are TGTGCCAGCAGCAAAGAGGCAGGGGCAGGGATACTGTTTTTT. Translated: CASSKEAGAGILFF.